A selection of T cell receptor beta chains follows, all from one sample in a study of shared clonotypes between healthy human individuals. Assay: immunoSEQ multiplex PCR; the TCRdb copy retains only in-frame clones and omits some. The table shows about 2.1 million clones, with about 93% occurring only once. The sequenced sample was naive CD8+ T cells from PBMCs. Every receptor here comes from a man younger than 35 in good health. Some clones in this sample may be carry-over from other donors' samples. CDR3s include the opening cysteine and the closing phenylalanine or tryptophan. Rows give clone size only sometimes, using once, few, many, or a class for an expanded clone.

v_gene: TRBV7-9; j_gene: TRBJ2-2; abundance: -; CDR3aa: CASSLLGESNTGELFF
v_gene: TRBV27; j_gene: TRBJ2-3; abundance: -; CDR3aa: CASSLSLYPPDTQYF
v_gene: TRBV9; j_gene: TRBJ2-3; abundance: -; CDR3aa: CASTDEASGRGTQYF
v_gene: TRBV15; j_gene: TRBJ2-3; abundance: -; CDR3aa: CATSSRGGPPSTDTQYF
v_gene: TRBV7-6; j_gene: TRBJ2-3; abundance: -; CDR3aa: CASTPGRGTDTQYF
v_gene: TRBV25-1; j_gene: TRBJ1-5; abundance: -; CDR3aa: CASSEGTGNQPQHF
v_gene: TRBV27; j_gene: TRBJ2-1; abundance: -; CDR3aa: CASTRLAGGGEQFF
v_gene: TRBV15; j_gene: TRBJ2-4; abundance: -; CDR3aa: CATSTTSGRSNIQYF
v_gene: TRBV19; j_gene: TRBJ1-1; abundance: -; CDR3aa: CASSTDLRGTEAFF
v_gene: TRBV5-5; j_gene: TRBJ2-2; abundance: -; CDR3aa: CASSFYRGDNTGELFF
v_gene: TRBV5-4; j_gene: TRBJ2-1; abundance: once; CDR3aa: CASSQAPLAGVTNEQFF
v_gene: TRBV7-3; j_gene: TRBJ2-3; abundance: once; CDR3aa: CASSLTVQRKSTDTQYF
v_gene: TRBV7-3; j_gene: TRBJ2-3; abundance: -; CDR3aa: CASSFKGTDTQYF
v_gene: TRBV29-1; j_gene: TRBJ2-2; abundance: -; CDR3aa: CSVMPGGRGGELFF
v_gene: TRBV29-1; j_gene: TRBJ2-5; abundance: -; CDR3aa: CSVAGLAAQETQYF
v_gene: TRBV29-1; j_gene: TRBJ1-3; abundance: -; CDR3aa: CSAVPGQPPFSGNTIYF
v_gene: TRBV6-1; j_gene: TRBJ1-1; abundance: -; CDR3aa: CASSWTDGTEAFF
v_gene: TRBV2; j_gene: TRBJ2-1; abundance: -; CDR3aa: CASIRTADNEQFF
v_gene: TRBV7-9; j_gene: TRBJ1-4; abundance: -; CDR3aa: CASSSPGYNEKLFF
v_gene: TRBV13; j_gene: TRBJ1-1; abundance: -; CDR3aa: CASSLYQGALTNTEAFF
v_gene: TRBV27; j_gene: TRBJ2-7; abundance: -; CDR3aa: CASSPITDSGVTYEQYF
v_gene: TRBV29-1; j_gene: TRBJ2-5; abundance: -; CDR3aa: CSVQGAGAAETQYF
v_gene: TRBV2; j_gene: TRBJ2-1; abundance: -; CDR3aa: CASFPEGHEQFF
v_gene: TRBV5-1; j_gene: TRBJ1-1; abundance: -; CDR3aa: CASSPDPRDTEAFF
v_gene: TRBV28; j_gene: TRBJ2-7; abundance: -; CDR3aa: CASSPWPLESPAYEQYF
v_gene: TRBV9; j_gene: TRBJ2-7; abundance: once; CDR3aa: CASSVGDSSISYEQYF
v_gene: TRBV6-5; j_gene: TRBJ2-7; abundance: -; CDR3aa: CASSLREVLDEQYF
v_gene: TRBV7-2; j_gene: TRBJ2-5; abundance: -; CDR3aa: CASSPKRGAQETQYF
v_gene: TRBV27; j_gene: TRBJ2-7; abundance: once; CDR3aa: CASSLDLTGLREQYF
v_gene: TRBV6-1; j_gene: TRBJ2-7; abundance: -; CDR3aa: CASSEEQFTGLYEQYF
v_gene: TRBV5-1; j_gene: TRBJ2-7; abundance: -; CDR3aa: CASSLAGRATYEQYF
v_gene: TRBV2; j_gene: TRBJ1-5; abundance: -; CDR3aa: CASSEGRDTLWTSNQPQHF
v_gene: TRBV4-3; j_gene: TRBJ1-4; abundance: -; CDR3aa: CASSRGGNNEKLFF
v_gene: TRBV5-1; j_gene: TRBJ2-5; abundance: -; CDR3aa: CASSWEGQGGETQYF
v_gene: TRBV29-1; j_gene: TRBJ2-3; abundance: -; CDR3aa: CSVEAQVGEGLGHTDTQYF
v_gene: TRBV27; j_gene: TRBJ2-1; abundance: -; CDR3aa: CASSARNYNEQFF
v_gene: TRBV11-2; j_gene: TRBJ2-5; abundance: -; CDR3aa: CASSFGGFQETQYF
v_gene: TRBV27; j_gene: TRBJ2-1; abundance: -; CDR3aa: CASSRKRGLAGVGGLDEQFF
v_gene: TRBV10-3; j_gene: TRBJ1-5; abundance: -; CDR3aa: CAISDSPGPGQPQHF
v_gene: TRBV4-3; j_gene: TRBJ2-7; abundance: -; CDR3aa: CASSQTRTGEDHEQYF
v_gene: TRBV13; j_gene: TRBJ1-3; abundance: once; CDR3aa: CASSLGQISGNTIYF
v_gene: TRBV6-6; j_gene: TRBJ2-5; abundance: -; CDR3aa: CASSYVGARETQYF
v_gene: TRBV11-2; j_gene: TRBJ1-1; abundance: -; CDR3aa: CASSLLKGFTEAFF
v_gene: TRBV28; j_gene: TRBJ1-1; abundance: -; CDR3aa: CASSYAEDGRTEAFF
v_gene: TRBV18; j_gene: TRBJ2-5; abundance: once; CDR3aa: CASSVDGTPEYF
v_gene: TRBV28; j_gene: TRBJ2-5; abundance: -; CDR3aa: CASSFSTGGSQETQYF
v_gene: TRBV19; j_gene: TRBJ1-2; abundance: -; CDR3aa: CASSIWPDRPTLANYGYTF
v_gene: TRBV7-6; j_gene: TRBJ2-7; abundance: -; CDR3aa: CASSPIGSGAGYEQYF